The present T cell receptor (beta chain) was sequenced within a study of blood T cells in healthy people across ages. For the second PCR, which ran for about 6 to 11 cycles, a sample-barcoded 5' primer and a J-beta primer mix were used. TCRdb itself ran the 5' RACE reads through MiXCR, one entry per CDR3 protein. The sample gives 540,000 or so distinct CDR3 sequences, roughly 28% of which show up once; about 18% is in the top ten. This CDR3 region has 16 residues. V dropped 1 base and J dropped 5; count of bases not matched to a gene: 4. Germline CDR1 is MNHEY and CDR2 is SVGAGI. This TCR was sampled from a woman in her sixties or seventies in good health. The specimen was blood. V is TRBV6-5 and J is TRBJ2-1; 11 bases are a match to TRBD2. The CDR3 protein is CASSYFLAGGHNEQFF. The CDR3 nucleotides are TGTGCCAGCAGTTACTTCCTAGCGGGGGGCCACAATGAGCAGTTCTTC.